This T cell receptor (beta chain) was found in a study of glioma-infiltrating T cells. Findings and limits, study-wide: Very few CDR3 sequences were shared between tissue and blood. Above-expected tissue-blood divergence occurred in all gliomas, most in low-grade ones.

TCR alpha and beta CDR3 regions were amplified from RNA using iRepertoire nested multiplex PCR. One entry per CDR3 protein results from TCRdb running MiXCR on the multiplex PCR reads. Found here are over 120,000 distinct CDR3 sequences, roughly two fifths of them singletons; the top ten hold around 18%. This clonotype was counted a few times. Its antigen is not known. Sequencing was carried out using glioma tissue, nonneoplastic brain tissue, or PBMCs (not recorded which). The TCR sequence derives from a human donor with low-grade glioma or glioblastoma, undergoing nonglioma brain surgery, or in good health (not recorded which).

The CDR3 loop is CASRAGTQNTEAFF. CDR3 nucleotides: TGTGCCAGCAGGGCCGGGACACAGAACACTGAAGCTTTCTTT. The chain recombines TRBV2 with TRBJ1-1, with D perhaps matching TRBD1 (6 bases). The CDR3 consists of 14 residues. Germline V gives CDR1 SNHLY, CDR2 FYNNEI. Trimming pared 6 bases from V and 1 base from J, leaving 12 bases between.